This is a list of T cell receptor beta chains from one sample in a study of blood T cell repertoires in COVID-19. The data were produced by immunoSEQ multiplex PCR, yet TCRdb's version contains in-frame clones alone and is incomplete. The data contain a few hundred thousand clones, 65% to 85% of them singletons. Material: PBMCs or T cells enriched from blood (not recorded which). The receptors originated from a woman in her thirties or forties with acute COVID-19. Each CDR3 is given without its conserved first and last residue.

j_call | v_call | cdr3_aa
TRBJ1-1 | TRBV12-3/TRBV12-4 | ASRSTGDTEAF
TRBJ2-7 | TRBV6-2/TRBV6-3 | ASSYSPSSGSRY
TRBJ2-3 | TRBV7-3 | ASSLLGRAPDTQY
TRBJ2-3 | TRBV28 | ASLSGATDTQY
TRBJ2-5 | TRBV2 | ASSSGQGSVDETQY
TRBJ1-2 | TRBV6-5 | ASSPTGENYYGYT
TRBJ1-2 | TRBV3-1/TRBV3-2 | ASSQDSETGGYGYT
TRBJ1-4 | TRBV5-1 | ASSPAGTGDEKLF
TRBJ1-1 | TRBV6-5 | AIRDREDTEAF
TRBJ2-6 | TRBV6-4 | ASSDSGQAYSGANVLT
TRBJ2-2 | TRBV7-3 | ASSLTGATGELF
TRBJ1-5 | TRBV27 | ASRTLGGDQPQH
TRBJ2-5 | TRBV24-1 | ATSDYRGRRETQY
TRBJ2-5 | TRBV24-1 | ATSDSGLAGGGETQY
TRBJ1-1 | TRBV27 | ASSSTGGFLRAF
TRBJ1-6 | TRBV6-6 | ASSEGQGGSLH
TRBJ1-1 | TRBV30 | AWSLRARGEAF
TRBJ2-7 | TRBV7-3 | ASSSSGSEQY
TRBJ1-5 | TRBV6-5 | ASSMGTGTNQPQH
TRBJ2-2 | TRBV7-9 | ASSPLAGIRRELF
TRBJ2-1 | TRBV28 | ASSLAGQFSYNEQF
TRBJ1-4 | TRBV5-4 | ASSLAGRANEKLF
TRBJ2-5 | TRBV27 | ASSFYGSQETQY
TRBJ2-5 | TRBV24-1 | ATSDPTGGRSFRETQY
TRBJ2-1 | TRBV19 | ASSPDRGNEQF
TRBJ2-4 | TRBV3-1/TRBV3-2 | ASSQVRDTKNIQY
TRBJ2-4 | TRBV7-9 | ASSLTPAGALAKNIQY
TRBJ1-1 | TRBV9 | ASSVGYINTEAF